This is a list of T cell receptor beta chains from one sample in a study of shared clonotypes between healthy human individuals. The protocol was immunoSEQ multiplex PCR, while the TCRdb copy is restricted to in-frame clones and leaves out a portion. In the table there are approximately 710,000 clones, 90% of which are singletons. Input material: memory CD8+ T cells from PBMCs. The receptors derive from a young man in good health. Some clones in this sample may be carry-over from other donors' samples. Both conserved end residues are part of each CDR3. The D gene is left open where the match is weak. Expanded clones get a size class; other rows say once, few or many, or leave the size out.

TRBD2	TRBV4-1	TRBJ2-7	.	TGCGCCAGCAGCCAGAGGCCTGGGGGGGGTTTCCTTCACGAGCAGTACTTC	CASSQRPGGGFLHEQYF
.	TRBV5-1	TRBJ2-7	.	TGCGCCAGCAGAGGTAACGAGCAGTACTTC	CASRGNEQYF
.	TRBV5-6	TRBJ2-1	once	TGTGCCAGCAGCTGGGGAGCGGGCTCCTACAATGAGCAGTTCTTC	CASSWGAGSYNEQFF
TRBD2	TRBV7-9	TRBJ2-1	few	TGTGCCAGCAGCCCTAGCGGCTTTTGGGAGCAGTTCTTC	CASSPSGFWEQFF
TRBD2	TRBV28	TRBJ2-1	.	TGTGCCAGCAGTTTACGGATGTTGACGACAGCGGGAGCCCACTACAATGAGCAGTTCTTC	CASSLRMLTTAGAHYNEQFF
TRBD2	TRBV7-9	TRBJ2-1	once	TGTGCCAGCAGTTTTGGCGGGAGGGCGGAGCAGTTCTTC	CASSFGGRAEQFF
.	TRBV28	TRBJ1-4	.	TGTGCCAGCAGCCTAGGGGCAACTAATGAAAAACTGTTTTTT	CASSLGATNEKLFF
.	TRBV15	TRBJ2-3	.	TGTGCCACCAGCAGAGAGCTTGCGGGCCCGGAGTCGCAGTATTTT	CATSRELAGPESQYF
.	TRBV21-1	TRBJ2-3	.	TGTGCCAGCAGATGCTCTATAGCAGTCATGCAAGATACGCAGTATTTT	CASRCSIAVMQDTQYF
.	TRBV19	TRBJ1-1	.	TGTGCCAGTAGTCTAGCCGCCAGAGAAAGCACTGAAGCTTTCTTT	CASSLAARESTEAFF
.	TRBV28	TRBJ2-7	.	TGTGCCAGCAGTTTGGGGGAAACCTACGAGCAGTACTTC	CASSLGETYEQYF
.	TRBV7-6	TRBJ1-2	.	TGTGCCAGCAGTGATGGGCACTATGGCTACACCTTC	CASSDGHYGYTF
.	TRBV6-6	TRBJ2-5	once	TGTGCCAGCAGCTTATGGTCCGATTACCAAGAGACCCAGTACTTC	CASSLWSDYQETQYF
.	TRBV7-8	TRBJ2-1	.	TGTGCCAGCGGGGTGGGAGCCAATGAGCAGTTCTTC	CASGVGANEQFF
.	TRBV6-5	TRBJ1-1	.	TGTGCCAGCAGTTACGCAGGGAACGAAGCTTTCTTT	CASSYAGNEAFF
TRBD1	TRBV28	TRBJ2-7	.	TGTGCCAGCAGTCCTGAGGGGCAGGGGGCTAACGAGCAGTACTTC	CASSPEGQGANEQYF
.	TRBV7-9	TRBJ1-6	once	TGTGCCAGCAGCTTAGCAGGGGCTAATTCACCCCTCCACTTT	CASSLAGANSPLHF
.	TRBV4-1	TRBJ2-2	.	TGCGCCAGCATGGGCAGGGGCACCGGGGAGCTGTTTTTT	CASMGRGTGELFF
TRBD2	TRBV19	TRBJ2-1	.	TGTGCCACTCAGCCCCTAGCGGGACGCCCCAATGAGCAGTTCTTC	CATQPLAGRPNEQFF
TRBD2	TRBV7-6	TRBJ2-1	.	TGTGCCAGCAGCTTAGCCTGGGCGGGAGAGGATGAGCAGTTCTTC	CASSLAWAGEDEQFF
TRBD2	TRBV9	TRBJ2-1	once	TGTGCCAGCAGCGGTGCGGGAGGGCTTAATGAGCAGTTCTTC	CASSGAGGLNEQFF
TRBD1	TRBV6-1	TRBJ2-7	once	TGTGCCAGCAGTGAAGCGGCAGGGGGCGAGCAGTACTTC	CASSEAAGGEQYF
TRBD2	TRBV14	TRBJ2-1	.	TGTGCCAGCAGCCTGGGACTAGCGGGAGTAGGCTACAATGAGCAGTTCTTC	CASSLGLAGVGYNEQFF
.	TRBV27	TRBJ1-2	.	TGTGCCAGCAGGGGACAACTTTATGGCTACACCTTC	CASRGQLYGYTF
.	TRBV7-9	TRBJ2-3	.	TGTGCCAGCAGCCCCCCCGGGAGCACAGATACGCAGTATTTT	CASSPPGSTDTQYF
.	TRBV15	TRBJ1-2	.	TGTGCCACCAGCAGACCAGCGGAAGAACCCTATGGCTACACCTTC	CATSRPAEEPYGYTF
.	TRBV28	TRBJ1-2	.	TGTGCCAGCATCCTAAGGGGGAAGTGGGATGGCTACACCTTC	CASILRGKWDGYTF
.	TRBV5-8	TRBJ1-1	.	TGTGCCAGCAGCCGACGGTCGGGAGAGAACACTGAAGCTTTCTTT	CASSRRSGENTEAFF
.	TRBV7-9	TRBJ1-1	few	TGTGCCAGCAGCTCAACAAGGATGAACACTGAAGCTTTCTTT	CASSSTRMNTEAFF
.	TRBV27	TRBJ2-7	once	TGTGCCAGCAGTTCCCGACTAGGCTACGAGCAGTACTTC	CASSSRLGYEQYF
.	TRBV11-2	TRBJ2-4	.	TGTGCCAGCAGCGCGCGATCGAGGACCAAAAACATTCAGTACTTC	CASSARSRTKNIQYF
TRBD1	TRBV7-9	TRBJ1-5	few	TGTGCCAGCAGCCTCGAGGGACAGTATCAGCCCCAGCATTTT	CASSLEGQYQPQHF
.	TRBV7-8	TRBJ1-5	.	TGTGCCAGCAGCTTAGTTGGGAACGCTCAGCCCCAGCATTTT	CASSLVGNAQPQHF
TRBD2	TRBV9	TRBJ2-3	.	TGTGCCAGCAGCACCCGACTAGCGGGAGTTCCCGTTGCTAGCACAGATACGCAGTATTTT	CASSTRLAGVPVASTDTQYF
.	TRBV7-9	TRBJ1-1	.	TGTGCCACAAGAGGAGAGTTGGGCACTGAAGCTTTCTTT	CATRGELGTEAFF
.	TRBV14	TRBJ1-2	.	TGTGCCAGCAGCCACGCTCGGGGGGACATCAACTATGGCTACACCTTC	CASSHARGDINYGYTF
.	TRBV10-3	TRBJ2-5	.	TGTGCCATCAGTGAGCCTCCCTCCCGGGGGTTGTACCAAGAGACCCAGTACTTC	CAISEPPSRGLYQETQYF
TRBD1	TRBV10-3	TRBJ2-2	.	TGTGCCATCAGTGTCCGACAGGGGGACACCGGGGAGCTGTTTTTT	CAISVRQGDTGELFF
TRBD2	TRBV27	TRBJ2-3	.	TGTGCCAGCAGGCCCTCCGTTACTAGCGGGAGGGGTGATACGCAGTATTTT	CASRPSVTSGRGDTQYF
.	TRBV27	TRBJ2-3	.	TGTGCCAGCAGTACCACCCTTGACAAATCTACGCAGTATTTT	CASSTTLDKSTQYF
TRBD1	TRBV9	TRBJ2-7	.	TGTGCCAGCAGCGCGGGGACAGGGTCGGACGAGCAGTACTTC	CASSAGTGSDEQYF
.	TRBV25-1	TRBJ2-7	.	TGTGCCAGCAGTCACCGGGCTCCAACCTACGAGCAGTACTTC	CASSHRAPTYEQYF
.	TRBV6-1	TRBJ1-2	.	TGTGCCAGCAGGGGGACGGCGAGTGGCGGCTACACCTTC	CASRGTASGGYTF
.	TRBV27	TRBJ1-2	.	TGTGCCAGCAGTTTATTGGGGGCAGCTTATGGCTACACCTTC	CASSLLGAAYGYTF
.	TRBV7-9	TRBJ1-2	.	TGTGCCAGCAGCTTAGTAGGACAGCGCGCCTATGGCTACACCTTC	CASSLVGQRAYGYTF
.	TRBV18	TRBJ1-1	.	TGTGCCAGCTCACCGGGACACAATAGCGAAGCTTTCTTT	CASSPGHNSEAFF
TRBD1	TRBV4-3	TRBJ2-7	.	TGCGCCAGCAGCCAAGAATGGGGACAGGGGCCGTACTTC	CASSQEWGQGPYF
.	TRBV9	TRBJ2-5	.	TGTGCCAGCAGCGTAGGGAGGGCCTCGGAGACCCAGTACTTC	CASSVGRASETQYF
TRBD2	TRBV29-1	TRBJ2-2	.	TGCAGCGTTGAAAAAATAGCGGGAGGTTTCGGGGAGCTGTTTTTT	CSVEKIAGGFGELFF